This passage covers 14 T cell receptor beta chains from one sample sequenced in a study of T cell repertoires in cytomegalovirus infection. TCRdb ran MiXCR on the reads and lists one entry per CDR3 protein. The sample contains over 300,000 distinct CDR3 sequences, over 7.5% of which appear only once. The sequencing input was PBMCs. These receptors all come from a human donor in good health (CMV status not recorded). Some clones in this sample may be carry-over from other donors' samples.

This clonotype has only a few counts. The genes are TRBV5-6 and TRBJ1-1, with unresolved D. The CDR3 sequence is 15 residues long. Germline CDR1 is SGHDT and CDR2 is YYEEEE. Between the trimmed V and J ends, which lost 2 bases and 1 base, there was a span of 12 bases. CDR3 sequence (DNA): TGTGCCAGCAGCTTCGGGAGCTTTCGGAACACTGAAGCTTTCTTT. Encoded protein: CASSFGSFRNTEAFF.

The CDR3 loop is CASSTGYGANVLTF. Written as DNA, the CDR3 is TGTGCCAGCAGTACAGGGTACGGGGCCAACGTCCTGACTTTC. This sequence joins TRBV6-8 and TRBJ2-6, with D perhaps TRBD1 (6 bases). The V gene's germline CDR1 is MNHGY and CDR2 SAAAGT. The CDR3 is 14 amino acids. Trimming removed 5 bases at V and 4 bases at J, with 9 bases between.

This clonotype has more than one count but fewer than ten. This chain joins TRBV28 and TRBJ2-2, with D hard to call. The CDR3 totals 12 residues. CDR1 is MDHEN and CDR2 is SYDVKM in the germline V gene. V was shortened by 8 bases and J by 6 bases, with 10 bases between the two germline ends. The CDR3: CASVRYPGELFF. Written as DNA, the CDR3 is TGTGCCAGCGTCAGGTATCCCGGGGAGCTGTTTTTT.

The chain recombines TRBV2 with TRBJ2-1, with 8 bases fitting TRBD1. The V and J ends lost 10 bases and 9 bases, in that order; junction bases with no gene match: 11. This CDR3 has 13 residues. In germline, CDR1 is SNHLY, CDR2 FYNNEI. CDR3 DNA: TGTGCCATTTTTTTCGACAGGGGAAGTGAGCAGTTCTTC. It codes for CAIFFDRGSEQFF. Using reference TRBV2 and TRBJ2-1 for the parts outside the CDR3, the full variable domain is EPEVTQTPSHQVTQMGQEVILRCVPISNHLYFYWYRQILGQKVEFLVSFYNNEISEKSEIFDDQFSVERPDGSNFTLKIRSTKLEDSAMYFCAIFFDRGSEQFFGPGTRLTVL.

This clonotype came up a few times. The V gene is TRBV19, the J gene TRBJ2-5; 14 positions match TRBD2. V shed 3 bases and J 4 bases; nucleotides not matched to a gene: 4. CDR3 length: 16 amino acids. CDR1 is LNHDA and CDR2 is SQIVND in the germline V gene (reference sequence). This CDR3 reads CASSMGLAGAAETQYF. The CDR3 DNA follows: TGTGCCAGTAGTATGGGACTAGCGGGAGCGGCAGAGACCCAGTACTTC.

Comments on this clonotype: A much larger clonotype is one base distant, so this may be a read error. The chain combines TRBV7-2 with TRBJ2-7; 8 positions agree with TRBD2. The CDR3 is made up of 15 amino acids. The germline V gene encodes CDR1 SGHTA and CDR2 FQGNSA. CDR3 DNA sequence: TGTGCCAGCAGCTTAGGAAGCGGGAGTGTTTACGACCAGTACTTC. This sequence encodes CASSLGSGSVYDQYF.

This clonotype has ten or more counts. This chain uses TRBV4-3 with TRBJ1-2; D is unclear. Per the germline V gene, CDR1 is LGHNA and CDR2 is YSLEER. The CDR3 sequence is 16 residues long. Trimming took off 0 bases at V and 4 bases at J, with 15 bases between the two ends. The CDR3 here is CASSQDMLSTAYGYTF. In DNA, the CDR3 is TGCGCCAGCAGCCAAGATATGCTCTCGACGGCCTATGGCTACACCTTC.

The sample holds many counts of this clonotype. J is TRBJ1-6 and V is TRBV7-2; a possible D gene is TRBD1 (6 bases). The CDR3 is made up of 15 amino acids. From germline, CDR1 is SGHTA and CDR2 FQGNSA. The germline V and J ends were trimmed by 0 bases and 9 bases, with 12 bases remaining between them. The CDR3 sequence: CASSLAQGTGSPLHF. Here the CDR3 DNA reads TGTGCCAGCAGCTTAGCGCAGGGGACTGGTTCACCCCTCCACTTT.

This clonotype was seen a handful of times. As DNA, the CDR3 is TGTGCCAGCAGCCAAGCGGTAAAGGATGGCTACACCTTC. Residues: CASSQAVKDGYTF. The chain combines TRBV4-2 with TRBJ1-2; D uncertain. The CDR3 covers 13 residues. Germline V gene sequence: CDR1 LGHNA, CDR2 YNFKEQ. V dropped 1 base and J dropped 6 bases, with 9 bases sitting between them.

This chain uses TRBV28 with TRBJ1-2; no reliable D call. Germline V gene lookup returns CDR1 MDHEN and CDR2 SYDVKM. The CDR3 extends over 14 amino acids. V dropped 5 bases and J dropped 4 bases, with 14 bases sitting between them. The CDR3 nucleotides read TGTGCCAGCAGTCCCAGTGGCGGGGTCTATGGCTACACCTTC. It specifies CASSPSGGVYGYTF.

As to this clonotype: This may arise from a read error, as a much more abundant clone is one base away. The chain has TRBV6-6 and TRBJ2-1; D gene unclear. This CDR3 has 14 residues. Germline V lookup: CDR1 MNHNY, CDR2 SVGAGI (reference sequence). The CDR3 protein is CASSYSLEYNERFF. In nucleotides, the CDR3 is TGTGCCAGCAGTTACTCATTAGAGTACAATGAGCGGTTCTTC.

This clonotype was counted only a few times. The V gene is TRBV12-3 or TRBV12-4, the J gene TRBJ2-6; D remains ambiguous. The CDR3 covers 16 residues. Trimming removed 6 bases at V and 0 bases at J, with 12 bases between. The CDR3 nucleotides read TGTGCCAGCAGGCGAACCGAAGCCTCTGGGGCCAACGTCCTGACTTTC. It encodes CASRRTEASGANVLTF.

This clonotype was recorded many times. V gene TRBV7-6 combines with J gene TRBJ2-2; 11 bases fit TRBD2. The junction had 4 bases not matched to a gene; V was cut back by 3 bases and J by 1 base. Germline CDR1 SGHVS, CDR2 FNYEAQ. The CDR3 is 17 residues long. This chain's CDR3 is CASSLGLAALNTGELFF. Here the CDR3 DNA reads TGTGCCAGCAGCTTGGGACTAGCGGCCTTGAACACCGGGGAGCTGTTTTTT. The variable domain in full, completed from reference TRBV7-6 and TRBJ2-2, reads GAGVSQSPRYKVTKRGQDVALRCDPISGHVSLYWYRQALGQGPEFLTYFNYEAQQDKSGLPNDRFSAERPEGSISTLTIQRTEQRDSAMYRCASSLGLAALNTGELFFGEGSRLTVL.

With respect to this clonotype: At one end, the junction sequence differs from germline, possibly due to a read error. The chain has TRBV5-4 and TRBJ1-1; TRBD1 is a possible D gene (6 bases). The CDR3 loop spans 14 amino acids. CDR1 is SGHNT, CDR2 YYREEE, per germline (reference sequence). CDR3 sequence: CVSSSQGLNTEAFF. CDR3 nucleotides: TGTGTCAGCAGCTCCCAGGGGTTGAACACTGAAGCTTTCTTT.